Below, 5 T cell receptor beta chains from the same sample are listed, as sequenced in a study of tumor-infiltrating lymphocytes in oesophageal squamous cell carcinoma. TCRdb re-analysed the PCR reads in MiXCR, keeping a single row per CDR3 protein. The data contain about 20,000 distinct CDR3 sequences, 35% to 45% of them singletons. Sequenced input: normal esophageal tissue next to the tumor. The source is a female donor with esophageal squamous cell carcinoma.

This clonotype was seen more than once but under ten times. The chain links TRBV6-8 to TRBJ1-2; possibly TRBD1 for D (5 bases). This CDR3 contains 15 residues. Germline V gene sequence: CDR1 MNHGY, CDR2 SAAAGT. Between the trimmed V and J ends, which lost 8 bases and 7 bases, there was a span of 23 bases. The DNA for the CDR3 is TGTGCCAGCGTACCCCTGGGCCGGGGACCTTCTGGCTACACCTTC. Its translation is CASVPLGRGPSGYTF.

The sample holds one count of this clonotype. The chain recombines TRBV11-2 with TRBJ2-1; TRBD1 might be the D (5 bases). The J call may be faulty, since TRBJ2-5 better matches the DNA end. The CDR3 spans 14 residues. Per the germline V gene, CDR1 is SGHAT and CDR2 is FQNNGV. CDR3 amino acids: CASSLVRQQETQYF. The CDR3 bases are TGTGCCAGCAGCTTAGTTCGACAGCAAGAGACCCAGTACTTC.

This clonotype is classed as medium-sized. The V and J genes are TRBV28 and TRBJ2-3; D is possibly TRBD1 (5 bases). The ends were cut back, 3 bases at V and 2 bases at J, with 12 bases in the middle. Germline V gene lookup returns CDR1 MDHEN and CDR2 SYDVKM. The CDR3 length is 15 residues. The CDR3, as DNA: TGTGCCAGCAGTTTCCAGACAGCCCACACAGATACGCAGTATTTT. Protein: CASSFQTAHTDTQYF.

This clonotype was detected ten times or more. The chain carries TRBV11-3 and TRBJ1-2, with 9 bases aligning to TRBD1. Per the germline V gene, CDR1 is SGHNT and CDR2 is YENEEA. V lost 3 bases to trimming and J lost 7 bases; unmatched junction nucleotides: 6. The CDR3 runs to 14 residues. The DNA of the CDR3 is TGTGCCAGCAGCTTTAGGGACAGGGACTCTGGCTACACCTTC. As protein: CASSFRDRDSGYTF.

V is TRBV7-6 and J is TRBJ2-3; 7 nucleotides match TRBD1. The DNA matches TRBJ2-1 better at its end, which makes the J call doubtful. CDR3 length: 17 amino acids. Germline CDR1 is SGHVS and CDR2 is FNYEAQ. The CDR3 protein is CASSPTTGSGTYNEQFF. DNA for the CDR3: TGTGCCAGCAGCCCAACGACAGGGTCGGGAACTTACAATGAGCAGTTCTTC.